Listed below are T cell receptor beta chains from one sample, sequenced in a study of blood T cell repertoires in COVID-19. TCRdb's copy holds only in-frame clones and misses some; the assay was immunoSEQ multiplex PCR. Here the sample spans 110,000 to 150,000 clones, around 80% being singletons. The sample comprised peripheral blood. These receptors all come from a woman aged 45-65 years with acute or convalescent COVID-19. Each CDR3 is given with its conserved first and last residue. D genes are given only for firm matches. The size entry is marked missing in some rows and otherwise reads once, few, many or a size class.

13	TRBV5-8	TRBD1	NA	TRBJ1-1	TGTGCCAGCAGCGAGGGACAGGGACTTGAAGCTTTCTTT	CASSEGQGLEAFF
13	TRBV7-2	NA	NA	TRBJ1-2	TGTGCCAGCAGCATAGGTACTAACTATGGCTACACCTTC	CASSIGTNYGYTF
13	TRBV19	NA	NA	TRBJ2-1	TGTGCCAGTAGTATAAGCTACGGGGTCAAGCAGTTCTTC	CASSISYGVKQFF
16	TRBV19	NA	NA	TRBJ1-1	TGTGCCAGTAGTACGCCCCCGCGGTACATGAACACTGAAGCTTTCTTT	CASSTPPRYMNTEAFF
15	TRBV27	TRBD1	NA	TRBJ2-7	TGTGCCAGCAGTTCCGGACAGGGTTTATCCTACGAGCAGTACTTC	CASSSGQGLSYEQYF
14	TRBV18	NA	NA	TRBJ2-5	TGTGCCAGCTCACCGGACAGACAGGAAGAGACCCAGTACTTC	CASSPDRQEETQYF
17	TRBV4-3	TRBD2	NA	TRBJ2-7	TGCGCCAGCAGCCAGACTACTAGCGGGGTAAGCTCCTACGAGCAGTACTTC	CASSQTTSGVSSYEQYF
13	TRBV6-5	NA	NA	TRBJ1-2	TGTGCCGGGGGGGCCGGGAATAACTATGGCTACACCTTC	CAGGAGNNYGYTF
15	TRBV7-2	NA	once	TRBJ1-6	TGTGCCAGCAGCTTGGCCAACCCGCCTAATTCACCCCTCCACTTT	CASSLANPPNSPLHF
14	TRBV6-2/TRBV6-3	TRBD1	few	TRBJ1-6	TGTGCCAGCAGCTCCGGGACAGGGGCGGCACCCCTCCACTTT	CASSSGTGAAPLHF
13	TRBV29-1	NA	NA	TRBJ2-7	TGCAGCGTCCTCACAGGGATCGCCTACGAGCAGTACTTC	CSVLTGIAYEQYF
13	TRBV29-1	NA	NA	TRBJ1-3	TGCAGCGTTGAAGATCTTCGAGTTAACACCATATATTTT	CSVEDLRVNTIYF
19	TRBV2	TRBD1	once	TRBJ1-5	TGTGCCAGCAGTTCCACGAATGTATGGACCACAGGGGACAATCAGCCCCAGCATTTT	CASSSTNVWTTGDNQPQHF
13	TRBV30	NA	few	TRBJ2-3	TGTGCCTGGACCTTTAGTAGCACAGATACGCAGTATTTT	CAWTFSSTDTQYF
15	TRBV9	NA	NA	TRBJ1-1	TGTGCCAGCAGCGTAGAACAGGCCGGGGGCACTGAAGCTTTCTTT	CASSVEQAGGTEAFF
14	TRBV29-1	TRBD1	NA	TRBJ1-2	TGCAGCGTTGAAAGGGGGACAGGGGGCATTGGCTACACCTTC	CSVERGTGGIGYTF
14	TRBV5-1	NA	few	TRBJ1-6	TGCGCCAGCAGCTTCACCAGGGAAGGCTCACCCCTCCACTTT	CASSFTREGSPLHF
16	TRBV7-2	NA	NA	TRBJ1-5	TGTGCCAGCAGCAACCTTCTTAGTGGCAGGGATCAGCCCCAGCATTTT	CASSNLLSGRDQPQHF
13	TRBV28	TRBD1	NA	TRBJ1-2	TGTGCCAGCTCCGGGACAGGGGCCTATGGCTACACCTTC	CASSGTGAYGYTF
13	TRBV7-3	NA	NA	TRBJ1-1	TGTGCCAGCAGCCCGCAAGCTAACACTGAAGCTTTCTTT	CASSPQANTEAFF
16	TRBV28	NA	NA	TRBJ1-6	TGTGCCAGCAGATCCACAGGGCGGCCCTATAATTCACCCCTCCACTTT	CASRSTGRPYNSPLHF
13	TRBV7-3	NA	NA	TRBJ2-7	TGTGCCAGCAGCTTGGGACAAAACTACGAGCAGTACTTC	CASSLGQNYEQYF
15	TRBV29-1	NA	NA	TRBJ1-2	TGCAGCGTTGAGCCTGGACAGAAGAGTAACTATGGCTACACCTTC	CSVEPGQKSNYGYTF
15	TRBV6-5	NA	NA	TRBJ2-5	TGTGCCAGCAGGAGAGACGGGGAGAGCGTAGAGACCCAGTACTTC	CASRRDGESVETQYF
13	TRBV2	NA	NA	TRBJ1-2	TGTGCCAGCAGTGAAAATTCGGCAGGTTTGGACACCTTC	CASSENSAGLDTF
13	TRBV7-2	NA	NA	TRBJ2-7	TGTGCCAGCAGCTTAGCACAGCCATACGAGCAGTACTTC	CASSLAQPYEQYF
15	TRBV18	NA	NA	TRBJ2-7	TGTGCCAGCTCACCTATGACGGACAGCTCCTACGAGCAGTACTTC	CASSPMTDSSYEQYF
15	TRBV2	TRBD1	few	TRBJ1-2	TGTGCCAGCAGTGAAGCGCCAGGACAGGGCTTCGGCTACACCTTC	CASSEAPGQGFGYTF
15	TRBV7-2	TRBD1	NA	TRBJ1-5	TGTGCCAGCAGCTACACGACAGGGATGGAGCAGCCCCAGCATTTT	CASSYTTGMEQPQHF
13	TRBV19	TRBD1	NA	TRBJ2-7	TGTGCCAGTAAGCAGGGGGAGTACTACGAGCAGTACTTC	CASKQGEYYEQYF
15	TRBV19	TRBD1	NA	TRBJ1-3	TGTGCCAGTAGCCCGGGACAGGTTCGTGGAAACACCATATATTTT	CASSPGQVRGNTIYF
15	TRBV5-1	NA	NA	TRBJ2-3	TGCGCCAGCAGCCCCGGACAGACTAGCACAGATACGCAGTATTTT	CASSPGQTSTDTQYF
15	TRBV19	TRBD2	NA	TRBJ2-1	TGTGCCAGTAGCGTGACTAGCGGGGGGTTCAATGAGCAGTTCTTC	CASSVTSGGFNEQFF
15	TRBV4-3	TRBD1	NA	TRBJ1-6	TGCGCCAGCAGCCAAGGAGGACAGGGGGGTTCACCCCTCCACTTT	CASSQGGQGGSPLHF
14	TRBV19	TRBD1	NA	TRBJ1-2	TGTGCCAGTAGTATAGCGAACAGGGGCGGAGGCTACACCTTC	CASSIANRGGGYTF
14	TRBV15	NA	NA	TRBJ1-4	TGTGCCACCAGCGGGGCAGGGGCTAATGAAAAACTGTTTTTT	CATSGAGANEKLFF
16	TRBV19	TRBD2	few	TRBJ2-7	TGTGCCAGTAGTGCGGGCGGAGCGGGGGGCTCCTACGAGCAGTACTTC	CASSAGGAGGSYEQYF
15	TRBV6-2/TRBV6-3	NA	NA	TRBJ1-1	TGTGCCAGCAGTTACGGAGGACTCATGAACACTGAAGCTTTCTTT	CASSYGGLMNTEAFF
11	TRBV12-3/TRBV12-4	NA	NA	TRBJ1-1	TGTGCCAGCAGTTTACAGGGAGAAGCTTTCTTT	CASSLQGEAFF
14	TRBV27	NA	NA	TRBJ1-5	TGTGCCAGCAGCCTTGGCGGGGCCTGGGAGCCCCAGCATTTT	CASSLGGAWEPQHF
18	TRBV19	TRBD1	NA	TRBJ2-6	TGTGCCAGTAGTATCGGGGTCGACAGGGGAGCCGGGGCCAACGTCCTGACTTTC	CASSIGVDRGAGANVLTF
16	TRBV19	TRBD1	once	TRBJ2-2	TGTGCCAGTACGACGTTGGGACAGGGGGGCACCGGGGAGCTGTTTTTT	CASTTLGQGGTGELFF
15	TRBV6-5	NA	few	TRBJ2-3	TGTGCCAGCAGTTATTCGGGGACGGGAGAGGGTACGCAGTATTTT	CASSYSGTGEGTQYF
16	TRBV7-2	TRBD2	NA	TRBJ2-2	TGTGCCAGCAGCCCCTTTGCGGGGGGGGACACCGGGGAGCTGTTTTTT	CASSPFAGGDTGELFF
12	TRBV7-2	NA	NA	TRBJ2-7	TGTGCCAGCAGCCCATCCGGGGACGAGCAGTACTTC	CASSPSGDEQYF
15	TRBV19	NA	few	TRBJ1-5	TGTGCCAGTAGTATCTCAAGGTTTTCCCTAGGGCCCCAGCATTTT	CASSISRFSLGPQHF
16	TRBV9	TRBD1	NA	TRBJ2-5	TGTGCCAGCAGCGCCTTTTCGGGACAGGTGCAGGAGACCCAGTACTTC	CASSAFSGQVQETQYF
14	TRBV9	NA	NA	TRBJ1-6	TGTGCCAGCAGCCCACAGGTCTTGAATTCACCCCTCCACTTT	CASSPQVLNSPLHF
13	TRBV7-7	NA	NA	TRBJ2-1	TGTGCCAGCAGCTTAGGACAGGACAATGAGCAGTTCTTC	CASSLGQDNEQFF
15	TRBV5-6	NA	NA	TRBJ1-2	TGTGCCAGCAGCTTAGGGGCTCGAGGAAACTATGGCTACACCTTC	CASSLGARGNYGYTF
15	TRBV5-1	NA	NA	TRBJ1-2	TGCGCCAGCAGCTTGGGAGTGGGTCAGGCTTATGGCTACACCTTC	CASSLGVGQAYGYTF
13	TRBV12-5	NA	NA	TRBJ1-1	TGTGCTAGTGGTTTGAGTGACGGGGCTGAAGCTTTCTTT	CASGLSDGAEAFF
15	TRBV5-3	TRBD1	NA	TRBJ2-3	TGTGCCAGAAGCTCAGGACAGGGAGTCACAGATACGCAGTATTTT	CARSSGQGVTDTQYF
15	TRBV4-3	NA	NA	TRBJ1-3	TGCGCCAGCAGCCAAGAGCCAGTCTCTGGAAACACCATATATTTT	CASSQEPVSGNTIYF
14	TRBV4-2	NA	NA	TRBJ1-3	TGTGCCAGCAGCGATAGACATCCAGGAAACACCATATATTTT	CASSDRHPGNTIYF
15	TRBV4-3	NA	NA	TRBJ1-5	TGCGCCAGCAGCCAAGATCGGGGAAAGGGACAGCCCCAGCATTTT	CASSQDRGKGQPQHF
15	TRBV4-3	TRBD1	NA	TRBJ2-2	TGCGCCAGCAGGCGGACAGGGGGGAGCACCGGGGAGCTGTTTTTT	CASRRTGGSTGELFF
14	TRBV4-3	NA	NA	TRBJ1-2	TGCGCCAGCAGCCAAGTTGGGGCCGACTATGGCTACACCTTC	CASSQVGADYGYTF
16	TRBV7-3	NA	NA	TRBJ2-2	TGTGCCAGCAGCTTATTTGGGGGCGCGTCCCCCGGGGAGCTGTTTTTT	CASSLFGGASPGELFF